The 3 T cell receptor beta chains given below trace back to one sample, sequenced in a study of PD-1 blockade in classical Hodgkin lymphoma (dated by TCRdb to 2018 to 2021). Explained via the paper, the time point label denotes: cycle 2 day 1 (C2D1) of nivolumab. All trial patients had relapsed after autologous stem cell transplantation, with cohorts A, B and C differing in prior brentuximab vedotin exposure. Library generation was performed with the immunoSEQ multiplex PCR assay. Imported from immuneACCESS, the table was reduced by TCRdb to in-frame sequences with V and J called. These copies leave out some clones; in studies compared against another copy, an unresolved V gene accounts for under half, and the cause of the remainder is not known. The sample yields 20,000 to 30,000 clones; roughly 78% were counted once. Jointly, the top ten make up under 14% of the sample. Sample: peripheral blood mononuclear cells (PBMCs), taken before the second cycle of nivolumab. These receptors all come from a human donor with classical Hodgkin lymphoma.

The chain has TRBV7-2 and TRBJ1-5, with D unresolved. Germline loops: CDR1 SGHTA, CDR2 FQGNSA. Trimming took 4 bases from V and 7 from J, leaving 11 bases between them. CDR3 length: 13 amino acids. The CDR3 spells CASSSQFLQPQHF. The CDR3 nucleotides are TGTGCCAGCAGCTCCCAGTTTCTACAGCCCCAGCATTTT.

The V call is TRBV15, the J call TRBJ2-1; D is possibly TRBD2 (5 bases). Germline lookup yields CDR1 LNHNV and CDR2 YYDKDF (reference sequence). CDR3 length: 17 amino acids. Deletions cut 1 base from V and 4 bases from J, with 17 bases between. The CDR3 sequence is CATSRVRALTRYNEQFF. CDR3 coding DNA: TGTGCCACCAGCAGAGTGAGGGCCTTGACCCGATACAATGAGCAGTTCTTC.

The CDR3 nucleotides read TGTGCCAGCAGCGTCAACCGTCCGGGACGCAGGCCCTATGGCTACACCTTC. Translation gives CASSVNRPGRRPYGYTF. J is TRBJ1-2 and V is TRBV7-9, with a weak D call TRBD1 (5 bases). V was shortened by 5 bases and J by 4 bases, with 23 bases between the two germline ends. CDR3 size: 17 residues. The germline V gene encodes CDR1 SEHNR and CDR2 FQNEAQ (reference sequence). The entire variable domain, with the rest obtained from reference TRBV7-9 and TRBJ1-2, is as follows: DTGVSQNPRHKITKRGQNVTFRCDPISEHNRLYWYRQTLGQGPEFLTYFQNEAQLEKSRLLSDRFSAERPKGSFSTLEIQRTEQGDSAMYLCASSVNRPGRRPYGYTFGSGTRLTVV.